This TCR beta chain was recorded in a study of post-analysis software for immune sequencing data. At the level of the study: Recorded disease courses covered relapsing-remitting, secondary progressive and progressive-relapsing multiple sclerosis. Some patients had no subtype annotation.

Study-level results: Patients with multiple sclerosis recorded significantly lower normalized Chao1 diversity than controls, the study found. Among five TRBV segments more frequent in patients than controls were TRBV5-6, TRBV5-1 and TRBV20-1.

Trimming took off 5 bases at V and 2 bases at J, with 13 bases between the two ends. The CDR3 is 14 residues long. Germline CDR1 is SQVTM and CDR2 is ANQGSEA. On this clonotype itself: The antigen remains undetermined.

The library was made from cDNA and included unique molecular identifiers. It was from approximately 0.91 to 9.4 million T cells that about 540,000 cDNA molecules came. One entry per CDR3 protein, called by TCRdb with MiXCR from the PCR reads. The data contain 250,000 to 300,000 distinct CDR3 sequences, 36% of them singletons. The rearrangement links TRBV29-1 to TRBJ2-1; D unresolved. The sequence was obtained from a girl aged 10-17 years with multiple sclerosis. The source material was blood. In nucleotides, the CDR3 is TGCAGCGTTAGGGTAAGGGTTACCTACAATGAGCAGTTCTTC. It translates to CSVRVRVTYNEQFF.